A selection of T cell receptor beta chains follows, all from one sample in a study of OX40 agonist ivuxolimab in advanced cancers. Generated by immunoSEQ multiplex PCR, the TCRdb table keeps only in-frame clones and is missing some. The sample has 70,000 or so clones; approximately 86% are singletons. The sample was CD4+ or CD8+ T cells sorted from blood, taken in a trial of the OX40 agonist ivuxolimab. The receptors stem from an adult with an advanced solid tumor such as melanoma, head and neck, liver or kidney cancer. Both conserved end residues are part of each CDR3. Clone sizes are given selectively: once, few, many, or a class where the clone is expanded.

>TRBV5-1|NA|TRBJ2-7
CASSSSGGNYEQYF
>TRBV2|NA|TRBJ1-1
CASSVSRGNTEAFF
>TRBV27|NA|TRBJ2-7
CASRTGLPAYEQYF
>TRBV7-9|NA|TRBJ2-7
CASSSDGGGQGDYEQYF
>TRBV7-2|NA|TRBJ2-7
CASSLASGSYEQYF
>TRBV6-4|NA|TRBJ1-5
CASRIPTRTVHQPQHF
>TRBV7-2|once|TRBJ2-2
CASSPRKPGELFF
>TRBV5-1|once|TRBJ1-2
CASSLSPNYGYTF
>TRBV20-1|NA|TRBJ2-5
CSLSREAQYF
>TRBV19|few|TRBJ1-1
CASNRRAENTEAFF
>TRBV28|NA|TRBJ2-5
CASSAGMRAQYF
>TRBV7-9|NA|TRBJ1-2
CASSPTWGTTNYGYTF
>TRBV9|NA|TRBJ1-3
CASSRGVISGNTIYF
>TRBV5-4|NA|TRBJ1-2
CASSPTGAYGYTF
>TRBV2|NA|TRBJ2-2
CASSDEGVRTGELFF
>TRBV11-2|NA|TRBJ1-6
CASSLHGNSPLHF